In this sample, the clone carrying this T cell receptor beta chain turned up a few times. Data came from immunoSEQ multiplex PCR; TCRdb stores just in-frame clones and leaves some out. The sample shows around 53,000 clones, 70% to 90% of them seen only once. The sample comes from a study of OX40 agonist ivuxolimab in advanced cancers. Study information: Partial responses were observed in three patients, of whom one had hepatocellular carcinoma and two had cutaneous melanoma.

The germline gives CDR1 SNHLY, CDR2 FYNNEI. V was trimmed by 6 bases and J by 7 bases, leaving 8 bases between them. This CDR3 region has 11 residues. This sequence originates from an adult with an advanced solid tumor such as melanoma, head and neck, liver or kidney cancer. This rearrangement joins TRBV2 to TRBJ2-3, with D maybe TRBD2 (5 bases). The starting material was CD4+ or CD8+ T cells sorted from blood, obtained in a trial of the OX40 agonist ivuxolimab. The CDR3 loop reads CASRTSYTQYF. As DNA, the CDR3 is TGTGCCAGCAGAACTAGTTATACGCAGTATTTT.